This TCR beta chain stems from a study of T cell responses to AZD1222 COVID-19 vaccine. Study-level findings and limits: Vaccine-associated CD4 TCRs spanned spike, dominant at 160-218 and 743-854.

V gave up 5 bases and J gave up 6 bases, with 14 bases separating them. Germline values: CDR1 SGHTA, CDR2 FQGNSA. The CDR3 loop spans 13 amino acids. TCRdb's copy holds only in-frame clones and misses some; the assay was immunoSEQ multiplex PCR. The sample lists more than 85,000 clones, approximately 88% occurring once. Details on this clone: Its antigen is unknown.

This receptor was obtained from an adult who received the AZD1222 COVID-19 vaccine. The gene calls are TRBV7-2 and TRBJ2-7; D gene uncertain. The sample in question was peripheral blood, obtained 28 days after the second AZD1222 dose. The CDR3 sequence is CASSPLNLGEQYF. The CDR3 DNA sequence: TGTGCCAGCAGCCCACTCAACCTAGGCGAGCAGTACTTC. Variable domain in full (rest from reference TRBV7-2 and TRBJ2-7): GAGVSQSPSNKVTEKGKDVELRCDPISGHTALYWYRQSLGQGLEFLIYFQGNSAPDKSGLPSDRFSAERTGGSVSTLTIQRTQQEDSAVYLCASSPLNLGEQYFGPGTRLTVT.